One and the same sample provided the 27 T cell receptor beta chains below, sequenced in a study of CD4 and CD8 cells across lung adenocarcinoma regions. MiXCR, run by TCRdb on the PCR reads, gives a single entry per CDR3 protein. Of 20,000 or so distinct CDR3 sequences listed, around 46% are singletons. The sample taken for sequencing was CD8+ T cells from the margin of a lung tumor. These receptors originate from a male donor with lung adenocarcinoma. The CD4 and CD8 labels of this study may be unreliable.

This clonotype has only a few counts. Here the CDR3 DNA reads TGTGCCAGCAGCGTAGGATCGGCCATCCACACAGATACGCAGTATTTT. This codes for CASSVGSAIHTDTQYF. The chain uses TRBV9 and TRBJ2-3; D is undetermined. The V gene's germline CDR1 is SGDLS and CDR2 YYNGEE. This CDR3 has 16 amino acids. V gave up 0 bases and J gave up 2 bases, with 13 bases separating them. The full variable domain, completed using reference TRBV9 and TRBJ2-3, is DSGVTQTPKHLITATGQRVTLRCSPRSGDLSVYWYQQSLDQGLQFLIQYYNGEERAKGNILERFSAQQFPDLHSELNLSSLELGDSALYFCASSVGSAIHTDTQYFGPGTRLTVL.

The chain carries TRBV6-4 and TRBJ1-1; possibly TRBD1 for D (5 bases). Between the trimmed V and J ends, which lost 0 bases and 11 bases, there was a span of 13 bases. CDR1 and CDR2 from the germline V gene are MRHNA and SNTAGT. The CDR3 is 13 amino acids. The CDR3 sequence is CASSDSLGGAAFF. The CDR3 DNA follows: TGTGCCAGCAGTGACTCTTTAGGTGGGGCGGCTTTCTTT.

The chain links TRBV10-1 to TRBJ2-1; 8 bases are a match to TRBD1. Losses at the gene ends were 3 bases for V and 3 bases for J; bases not matched to a gene: 1. In germline, CDR1 is WNHNN, CDR2 SYGVQD (reference sequence). This CDR3 contains 14 residues. The CDR3 DNA sequence: TGCGCCAGCAGTGAAACAGGGGGCTACAATGAGCAGTTCTTC. Its translation is CASSETGGYNEQFF.

On this clonotype: The junction shows a germline mismatch at one end, possibly a read error. The chain couples TRBV6-5 to TRBJ2-4; D is tentatively TRBD1 or TRBD2 (5 bases each). In germline, CDR1 is MNHEY, CDR2 SVGAGI. This CDR3 has 15 amino acids. The DNA for the CDR3 is TGTGGCAGCGTTGAGGGGTTGGGAGCCGGAGATACGCAGTACTTC. This codes for CGSVEGLGAGDTQYF.

This clonotype was observed a handful of times. Being one base from a much bigger clone, this may be a read error. This chain uses TRBV10-2 with TRBJ2-1; D not certain. Trimming removed 3 bases at V and 12 bases at J, with 12 bases between. The CDR3 has 12 amino acids. Germline V gene data show CDR1 as WSHSY and CDR2 as SAAADI. The DNA of the CDR3 is TGCGCCAGCAGTGATGACCCTAACTTGCAGTTCTTC. It translates to CASSDDPNLQFF.

By its share, this clonotype is medium-sized (0.01 to 0.1%). The chain uses TRBV6-1 and TRBJ1-6; TRBD1 matches 8 bases. The CDR3 has 16 residues. Unmatched junction bases numbered 7, after V lost 9 bases and J lost 0 bases. The germline V gene has CDR1 MNHNS and CDR2 SASEGT. Here the CDR3 DNA reads TGTGCCAGTCGACAGGGGTCCAGCTCCTATAATTCACCCCTCCACTTT. Protein: CASRQGSSSYNSPLHF.

The V and J genes are TRBV14 and TRBJ2-2; no reliable D call. The V and J ends lost 5 bases and 1 base respectively, with 8 bases between them. The CDR3 loop spans 14 amino acids. The germline V gene encodes CDR1 SGHDN and CDR2 FVKESK. The CDR3 nucleotides read TGTGCCAGCAGCTTTGCGATGAACACCGGGGAGCTGTTTTTT. Translating it yields CASSFAMNTGELFF.

This clonotype occurred a few times. This chain uses TRBV10-1 with TRBJ2-1, with a possible D match to TRBD1 (5 bases). Looked up from germline, CDR1 is WNHNN and CDR2 is SYGVQD (reference sequence). V was trimmed by 10 bases and J by 2 bases, leaving 12 bases between them. The CDR3 extends over 13 amino acids. The CDR3 loop is CATSVGPYNEQFF. The CDR3 DNA follows: TGCGCCACCAGCGTGGGGCCCTACAATGAGCAGTTCTTC.

This clonotype was picked up a small number of times. This chain uses TRBV6-1 with TRBJ2-1; TRBD2 agrees at 9 bases. The CDR3 loop spans 16 amino acids. CDR1 is MNHNS and CDR2 is SASEGT in the germline V gene. The ends lost 6 bases at V and 0 bases at J; junction bases unmatched: 6. The CDR3 loop is CASRRNSGSSYNEQFF. For the CDR3, the DNA is TGTGCCAGCAGACGAAATAGCGGGAGCTCCTACAATGAGCAGTTCTTC.

The table lists this clonotype with many counts. The chain links TRBV6-1 to TRBJ1-6, with D perhaps matching TRBD1 (5 bases). The germline CDR1 and CDR2 sequences are MNHNS and SASEGT. The germline V and J ends were trimmed by 7 bases and 8 bases, with 9 bases remaining between them. The CDR3 contains 12 residues. CDR3 nucleotides: TGTGCCAGCACCCAGGGAGATTCACCCCTCCACTTT. Its protein is CASTQGDSPLHF.

This clonotype was detected a few times. The V gene is TRBV25-1, the J gene TRBJ2-1, with 10 positions matching TRBD2. CDR1 is MGHDK and CDR2 is SYGVNS in the germline V gene. This CDR3 comprises 18 residues. The V gene end was trimmed by 7 bases and the J gene end by 2 bases; junction bases not matched to a gene: 14. The CDR3 region has the DNA TGTGCCAGCACCCCCGGGAGGGCTAGCGGGGGACCCTACAATGAGCAGTTCTTC. It translates to CASTPGRASGGPYNEQFF.

This clonotype has a count of ten or more. In DNA form, the CDR3 reads TGTGCCAGCAGCTCCCCCCTGTTAACCGGGGAGCTGTTTTTT. Its protein product is CASSSPLLTGELFF. The chain couples TRBV7-2 to TRBJ2-2, with D unclear. V lost 4 bases to trimming and J lost 5 bases, with 11 bases between them. This CDR3 region has 14 residues. Germline V CDR1 and CDR2: SGHTA, FQGNSA.

This clonotype was seen repeatedly, ten times or more. The V and J genes are TRBV28 and TRBJ2-1; D perhaps matches TRBD2 (6 bases). The CDR3 is made up of 17 amino acids. Germline V gives CDR1 MDHEN, CDR2 SYDVKM. V lost 6 bases, J lost 6 bases, and 24 bases lay in between. The CDR3 bases are TGTGCCAGCAGACCCAACCTTCCGACTAGTGTAGGCAATGAGCAGTTCTTC. Encoded protein: CASRPNLPTSVGNEQFF.

The rearrangement links TRBV4-1 to TRBJ2-3; D perhaps matches TRBD2 (6 bases). The CDR3 extends over 15 amino acids. Germline CDR1 and CDR2: MGHRA and YSYEKL. The V and J ends lost 0 bases and 7 bases respectively, with 14 bases between them. The CDR3 loop is CASSQDVTSRYTQYF. CDR3 coding DNA: TGCGCCAGCAGCCAAGATGTAACTAGCAGATATACGCAGTATTTT.

This clonotype was observed a few times. This chain joins TRBV4-1 and TRBJ2-5, with D perhaps TRBD1 (6 bases). The J call is uncertain, as TRBJ2-7 better fits the DNA end. This CDR3 has 15 amino acids. Per the germline V gene, CDR1 is MGHRA and CDR2 is YSYEKL. The CDR3 DNA sequence: TGCGCCAGCAGCCTAGGGGTCGGACAGAGCTACGAGCAGTACTTC. Its protein is CASSLGVGQSYEQYF.

The chain combines TRBV28 with TRBJ2-6, with TRBD2 matching over 9 bases. The CDR3 consists of 17 residues. Trimming took 5 bases from V and 1 from J; bases not matched to a gene: 6. CDR1 and CDR2 (germline): MDHEN, SYDVKM. The CDR3 bases are TGTGCCAGCAGTCCGTTAGCGGGAGTTTCTGGGGCCAACGTCCTGACTTTC. Its protein product is CASSPLAGVSGANVLTF.

This chain links TRBV10-1 with TRBJ2-3; D may be TRBD2 (5 bases). Germline V gives CDR1 WNHNN, CDR2 SYGVQD (reference sequence). The CDR3 runs 15 residues. V shed 6 bases and J shed 1 base, with 14 bases lying between them. This chain's CDR3 is CASRGSGSGTDTQYF. The CDR3 DNA follows: TGCGCCAGCAGGGGATCTGGGAGCGGCACAGATACGCAGTATTTT.

The chain is built from TRBV6-1 and TRBJ2-3, with 7 bases fitting TRBD2. The CDR3 is 15 amino acids. The germline CDR1 and CDR2 sequences are MNHNS and SASEGT. V trimming: 8 bases; J trimming: 4 bases; junction bases outside the gene matches: 12. The DNA of the CDR3 is TGTGCCAGCGAGGGAGGGGTCGGGACCCCAGATACGCAGTATTTT. As protein: CASEGGVGTPDTQYF.

This clonotype has at least ten counts. CDR3 in DNA: TGTGCCAGCAGGTACCGGGAGGAGCGGGGCGAGCAGTTCTTC. This sequence encodes CASRYREERGEQFF. This rearrangement joins TRBV28 to TRBJ2-1, with 7 bases identical to TRBD2. The J segment lost 10 bases and the V segment lost 6 bases, leaving 12 bases of the junction unmatched. Germline V gene lookup returns CDR1 MDHEN and CDR2 SYDVKM. This CDR3 contains 14 residues.

The rearrangement links TRBV12-3 or TRBV12-4 to TRBJ2-4, with no clear D. This CDR3 is 13 amino acids long. V was trimmed by 8 bases and J by 13 bases, leaving 21 bases between them. The CDR3 is CASGLRTENTQYF. The DNA of the CDR3 is TGTGCCAGCGGGCTGAGAACAGAGAATACGCAGTACTTC.

This clonotype has a count of ten or more. This sequence joins TRBV11-2 and TRBJ2-1; 7 positions agree with TRBD1. CDR3 size: 15 residues. CDR1 and CDR2 (germline): SGHAT, FQNNGV. The junction had 12 bases not matched to a gene; V was cut back by 0 bases and J by 13 bases. Here the CDR3 DNA reads TGTGCCAGCAGCTTAGAGGCCAGGGGGATCGAGACCCAGTTCTTC. It codes for CASSLEARGIETQFF.

This clonotype has at least ten counts. The J gene is TRBJ1-2, the V gene TRBV6-1; 7 nucleotides line up with TRBD1. The CDR3 is 12 amino acids. The J segment lost 8 bases and the V segment lost 2 bases, leaving 2 bases of the junction unmatched. CDR1 and CDR2 from the germline V gene are MNHNS and SASEGT. The CDR3 DNA reads TGTGCCAGCAGTGAACAGGGGGACGGCTACACCTTC. Translated: CASSEQGDGYTF.

This clonotype has only a few counts. The chain joins TRBV15 to TRBJ2-5; D may be TRBD1 (6 bases). CDR3 length: 15 amino acids. The germline gives CDR1 LNHNV, CDR2 YYDKDF (reference sequence). With 4 bases removed from V and 5 bases from J, the gap between germline ends came to 17 bases. The CDR3: CATSKGNGQLETQYF. The CDR3, as DNA: TGTGCCACCAGCAAGGGGAACGGACAGTTGGAGACCCAGTACTTC.

The rearrangement uses TRBV10-2 and TRBJ2-4, with 8 bases that match TRBD1. In germline, CDR1 is WSHSY, CDR2 SAAADI. The CDR3 loop spans 13 amino acids. The CDR3 DNA is TGCGTCAGGGGGCAACAGGCCAAAAACACGCAGTACTTC. Amino acid sequence: CVRGQQAKNTQYF.

The J gene is TRBJ2-1, the V gene TRBV6-1, with a possible D match to TRBD1 (6 bases). The CDR3 covers 13 residues. Germline CDR1 is MNHNS and CDR2 is SASEGT. Deletions cut 5 bases from V and 8 bases from J, with 13 bases between. This CDR3 is CASSRARGHEQFF. As DNA, the CDR3 is TGTGCCAGCAGTAGGGCCAGGGGCCATGAGCAGTTCTTC.

The chain combines TRBV6-1 with TRBJ2-1, with 7 bases identical to TRBD2. Germline V gene lookup returns CDR1 MNHNS and CDR2 SASEGT. Trimming cost V 7 bases and J 6 bases; bases outside gene matches: 12. This CDR3 is built from 15 residues. The CDR3 DNA is TGTGCCAGCAACTTCGAGCTAGCGGTATCCAATGAGCAGTTCTTC. Its translation is CASNFELAVSNEQFF.

This CDR3 reads CASSQAGARRAGELFF. The CDR3 coding sequence is TGTGCCAGCAGCCAGGCAGGGGCGAGGCGGGCCGGGGAGCTGTTTTTT. The rearrangement joins TRBV3-1 to TRBJ2-2; perhaps TRBD1 as D (6 bases). The germline CDR1 and CDR2 sequences are LGHDT and YNNKEL (reference sequence). Deletions cut 3 bases from V and 6 bases from J, with 17 bases between. There are 16 residues in the CDR3.